The rows below give T cell receptor beta chains drawn from one sample of a study of T cells in Graves' hyperthyroidism and ophthalmopathy. MiXCR, run by TCRdb on the multiplex PCR reads, gives a single entry per CDR3 protein. Of hundreds of thousands of distinct CDR3 sequences in the sample, around 19% were seen once. Sequencing was done on a sample of blood. These receptors all stem from a woman in her forties or fifties with Graves' hyperthyroidism that later progressed to Graves' ophthalmopathy. The CDR3 runs from the conserved cysteine through the conserved F or W. Fields, in order: clone size, D gene, J gene, V gene, CDR3 protein, CDR3 DNA. The D gene is left open where the match is weak. Rows give clone size only sometimes, using once, few, many, or a class for an expanded clone.

clone size: .; D gene: TRBD2; J gene: TRBJ2-2; V gene: TRBV11-2; CDR3 protein: CASSLSGGAYTGELFF; CDR3 DNA: TGTGCCAGCAGCTTAAGCGGGGGGGCGTACACCGGGGAGCTGTTTTTT
clone size: many; D gene: .; J gene: TRBJ2-3; V gene: TRBV3-1; CDR3 protein: CASSQESPLNGDTQYF; CDR3 DNA: TGTGCCAGCAGCCAAGAATCCCCTTTAAATGGTGATACGCAGTATTTT
clone size: many; D gene: .; J gene: TRBJ2-6; V gene: TRBV11-3; CDR3 protein: CASSFSQGASGANVLTF; CDR3 DNA: TGTGCCAGCAGCTTCTCACAGGGTGCATCTGGGGCCAACGTCCTGACTTTC
clone size: .; D gene: .; J gene: TRBJ2-5; V gene: TRBV3-1; CDR3 protein: CASSRRGTRAETQYF; CDR3 DNA: TGTGCCAGCAGTCGGCGTGGGACTCGAGCGGAGACCCAGTACTTC
clone size: many; D gene: .; J gene: TRBJ1-4; V gene: TRBV11-2; CDR3 protein: CASSFGGEKLFF; CDR3 DNA: TGTGCCAGCAGCTTCGGGGGAGAAAAACTGTTTTTT
clone size: .; D gene: .; J gene: TRBJ1-3; V gene: TRBV7-9; CDR3 protein: CASSLGPPSGNTIYF; CDR3 DNA: TGTGCCAGCAGCCTCGGACCTCCCTCTGGAAACACCATATATTTT
clone size: .; D gene: .; J gene: TRBJ2-5; V gene: TRBV2; CDR3 protein: CASRSGFQETQYF; CDR3 DNA: TGTGCCAGCCGTTCAGGGTTCCAAGAGACCCAGTACTTC
clone size: many; D gene: .; J gene: TRBJ1-1; V gene: TRBV12-3/TRBV12-4; CDR3 protein: CASLRGGTEAFF; CDR3 DNA: TGTGCCAGCCTCAGGGGTGGGACTGAAGCTTTCTTT
clone size: many; D gene: TRBD2; J gene: TRBJ2-1; V gene: TRBV5-5; CDR3 protein: CASRATGGSYNEQFF; CDR3 DNA: TGTGCCAGCAGGGCTACGGGGGGGTCCTACAATGAGCAGTTCTTC
clone size: many; D gene: TRBD2; J gene: TRBJ2-3; V gene: TRBV20-1; CDR3 protein: CSVTSGVTDTQYF; CDR3 DNA: TGCAGTGTAACTAGCGGGGTCACAGATACGCAGTATTTT
clone size: many; D gene: .; J gene: TRBJ1-1; V gene: TRBV28; CDR3 protein: CASSLSAEMNTEAFF; CDR3 DNA: TGTGCCAGCAGTTTATCCGCAGAGATGAACACTGAAGCTTTCTTT
clone size: few; D gene: .; J gene: TRBJ1-3; V gene: TRBV15; CDR3 protein: CATSRDLLSTDLGNTIYF; CDR3 DNA: TGTGCCACCAGCAGAGATCTTTTGTCAACTGACCTTGGAAACACCATATATTTT
clone size: few; D gene: .; J gene: TRBJ2-1; V gene: TRBV29-1; CDR3 protein: CSVREDEQFF; CDR3 DNA: TGCAGCGTTAGGGAAGATGAGCAGTTCTTC
clone size: few; D gene: .; J gene: TRBJ1-5; V gene: TRBV27; CDR3 protein: CASSFRQGSSQPQHF; CDR3 DNA: TGTGCCAGCAGTTTTCGGCAGGGGAGTAGTCAGCCCCAGCATTTT
clone size: few; D gene: TRBD2; J gene: TRBJ2-3; V gene: TRBV29-1; CDR3 protein: CSVETSGGVDTQYF; CDR3 DNA: TGCAGCGTTGAAACTAGCGGGGGTGTAGATACGCAGTATTTT